This TCR beta chain was recovered during a study of blood T cell repertoires in COVID-19. Study background: The United States, Italy and Spain were the sources of the acute and convalescent COVID-19 samples.

Per the original data handling: Cell counts per sample came from amplifying reference gene primers. Libraries were prepared by immunoSEQ multiplex PCR; TCRdb keeps only in-frame clonotypes and omits some of them. V, J and clone size reflect that table, while D and trimming were determined from the DNA. The repertoire holds under 80,000 clones, around 80% seen once, with 8.5% to 14% in the top ten. The CDR3 totals 15 residues. With 2 bases removed from V and 2 bases from J, the gap between germline ends came to 10 bases. Germline V gene data show CDR1 as SGHTA and CDR2 as FQGNSA. The chain has TRBV7-2 and TRBJ2-1; D may be TRBD1 (5 bases). The receptor was isolated from a middle-aged man with acute or convalescent COVID-19. The sequencing input was peripheral blood. The CDR3 sequence: CASSLSGPPYNEQFF. Written as DNA, the CDR3 is TGTGCCAGCAGCTTATCAGGGCCCCCCTACAATGAGCAGTTCTTC.